This T cell receptor beta chain was observed in a study of blood T cell repertoires in COVID-19. Study-level information: There were acute and convalescent COVID-19 samples, and they came from the United States, Italy and Spain. T cells, B-cell-depleted T cells, or PBMCs supplied cDNA or gDNA.

Original data processing: Quantification of nucleated cells was approximated via reference gene primer amplification. Profiled with immunoSEQ multiplex PCR; TCRdb holds only in-frame clones, not every one. For V, J and clone size, that table is used; D and trimming come from the DNA. The data contain more than 100,000 clones, more than 75% of them singletons. The CDR3 loop spans 12 amino acids. Looked up from germline, CDR1 is MNHEY and CDR2 is SVGAGI. Trimming removed 6 bases from V and 6 bases from J, with 11 bases in between. This sequence was found in a woman aged 55-69 years with acute or convalescent COVID-19. The chain uses TRBV6-5 and TRBJ1-2; D remains ambiguous. The sequenced sample was peripheral blood. The CDR3: CASRRVLNGYTF. The CDR3 nucleotides are TGTGCCAGCAGGAGGGTGCTGAATGGCTACACCTTC.